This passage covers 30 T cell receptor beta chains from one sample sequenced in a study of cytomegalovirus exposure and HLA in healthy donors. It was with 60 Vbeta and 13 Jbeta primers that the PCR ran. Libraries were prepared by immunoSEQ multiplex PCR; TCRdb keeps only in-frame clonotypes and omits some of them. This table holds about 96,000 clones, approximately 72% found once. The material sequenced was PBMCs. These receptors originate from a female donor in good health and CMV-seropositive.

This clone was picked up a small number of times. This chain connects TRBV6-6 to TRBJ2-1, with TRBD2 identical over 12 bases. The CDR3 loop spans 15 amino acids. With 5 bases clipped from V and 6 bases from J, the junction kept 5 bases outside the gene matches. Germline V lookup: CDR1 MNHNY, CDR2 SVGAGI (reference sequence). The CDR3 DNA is TGTGCCAGCAGTCCCCGACTAGCGGGAGCCAATGAGCAGTTCTTC. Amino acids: CASSPRLAGANEQFF.

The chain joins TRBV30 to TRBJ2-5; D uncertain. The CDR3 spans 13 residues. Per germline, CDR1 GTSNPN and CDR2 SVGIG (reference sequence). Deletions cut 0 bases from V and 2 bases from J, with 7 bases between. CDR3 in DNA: TGTGCCTGGAGTGTAAGGAGTCAAGAGACCCAGTACTTC. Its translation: CAWSVRSQETQYF.

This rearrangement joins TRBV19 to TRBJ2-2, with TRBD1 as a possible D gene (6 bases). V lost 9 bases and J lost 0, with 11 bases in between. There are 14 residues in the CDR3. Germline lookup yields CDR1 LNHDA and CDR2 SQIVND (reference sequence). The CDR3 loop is CASRDTPNTGELFF. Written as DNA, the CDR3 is TGTGCCAGCCGGGACACCCCGAACACCGGGGAGCTGTTTTTT.

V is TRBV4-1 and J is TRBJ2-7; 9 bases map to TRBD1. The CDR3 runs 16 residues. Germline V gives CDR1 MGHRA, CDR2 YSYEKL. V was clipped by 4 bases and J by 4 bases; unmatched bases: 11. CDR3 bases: TGCGCCAGCAGCCCAGCCGGGACAGGGCGATTTTACGAGCAGTACTTC. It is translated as CASSPAGTGRFYEQYF.

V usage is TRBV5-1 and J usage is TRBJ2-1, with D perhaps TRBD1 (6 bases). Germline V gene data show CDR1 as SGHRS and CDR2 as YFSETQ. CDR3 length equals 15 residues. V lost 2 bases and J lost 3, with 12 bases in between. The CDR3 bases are TGCGCCAGCAGCTTATTAGGGGGAAACTACAATGAGCAGTTCTTC. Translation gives CASSLLGGNYNEQFF.

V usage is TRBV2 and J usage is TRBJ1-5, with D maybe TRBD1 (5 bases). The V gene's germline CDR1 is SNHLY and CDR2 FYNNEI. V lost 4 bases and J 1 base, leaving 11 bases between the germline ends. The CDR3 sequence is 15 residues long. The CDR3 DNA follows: TGTGCCAGCAGTGGGGGCCGTAGGAGCAATCAGCCCCAGCATTTT. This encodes CASSGGRRSNQPQHF.

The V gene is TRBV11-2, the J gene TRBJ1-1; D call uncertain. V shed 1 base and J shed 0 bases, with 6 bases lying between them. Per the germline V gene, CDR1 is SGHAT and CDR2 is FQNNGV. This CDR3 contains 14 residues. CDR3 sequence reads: CASSLVSMNTEAFF. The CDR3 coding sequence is TGTGCCAGCAGCTTAGTAAGCATGAACACTGAAGCTTTCTTT. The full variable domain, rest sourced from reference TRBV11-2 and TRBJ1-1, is EAGVAQSPRYKIIEKRQSVAFWCNPISGHATLYWYQQILGQGPKLLIQFQNNGVVDDSQLPKDRFSAERLKGVDSTLKIQPAKLEDSAVYLCASSLVSMNTEAFFGQGTRLTVV.

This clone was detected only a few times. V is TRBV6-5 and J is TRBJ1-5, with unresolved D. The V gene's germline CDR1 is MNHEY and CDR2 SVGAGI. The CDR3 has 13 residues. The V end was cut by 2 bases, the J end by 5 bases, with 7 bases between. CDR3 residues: CASSYSSDQPQHF. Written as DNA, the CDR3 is TGTGCCAGCAGTTACAGCTCGGATCAGCCCCAGCATTTT.

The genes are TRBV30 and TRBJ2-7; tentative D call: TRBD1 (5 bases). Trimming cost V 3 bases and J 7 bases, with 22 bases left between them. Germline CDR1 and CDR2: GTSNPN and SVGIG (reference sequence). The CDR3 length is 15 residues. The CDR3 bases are TGTGCCTGGAGCCTACCCGGCAGGGCCCAGTTGGAGCAGTACTTC. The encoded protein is CAWSLPGRAQLEQYF.

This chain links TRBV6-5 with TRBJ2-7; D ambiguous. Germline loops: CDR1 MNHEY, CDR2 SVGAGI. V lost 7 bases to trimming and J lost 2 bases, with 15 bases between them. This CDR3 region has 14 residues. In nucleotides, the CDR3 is TGTGCCAGCACTCCAGATAAGTCTCCCTACGAGCAGTACTTC. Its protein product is CASTPDKSPYEQYF.

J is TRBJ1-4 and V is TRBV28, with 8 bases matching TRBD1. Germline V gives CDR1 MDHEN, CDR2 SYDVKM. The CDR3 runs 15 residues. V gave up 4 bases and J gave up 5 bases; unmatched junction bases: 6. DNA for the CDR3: TGTGCCAGCAGTTCAGGGGGCTGGGAGAATGAAAAACTGTTTTTT. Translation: CASSSGGWENEKLFF.

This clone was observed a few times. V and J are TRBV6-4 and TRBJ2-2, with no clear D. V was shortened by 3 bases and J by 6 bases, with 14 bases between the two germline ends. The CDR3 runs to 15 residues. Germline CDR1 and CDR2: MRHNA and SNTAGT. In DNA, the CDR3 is TGTGCCAGCAGTGAAGTGATAGGCGGTTCCGGGGAGCTGTTTTTT. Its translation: CASSEVIGGSGELFF.

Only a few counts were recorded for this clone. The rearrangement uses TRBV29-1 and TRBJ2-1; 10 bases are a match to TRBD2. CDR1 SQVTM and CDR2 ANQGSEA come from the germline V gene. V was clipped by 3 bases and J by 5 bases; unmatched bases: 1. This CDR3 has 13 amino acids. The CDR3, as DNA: TGCAGCGTTGATAGCGGGGGGCACAATGAGCAGTTCTTC. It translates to CSVDSGGHNEQFF.

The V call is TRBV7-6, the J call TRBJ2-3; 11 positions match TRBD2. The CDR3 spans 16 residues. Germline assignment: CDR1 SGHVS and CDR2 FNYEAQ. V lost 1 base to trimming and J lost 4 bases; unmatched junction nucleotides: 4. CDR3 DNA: TGTGCCAGCAGCTTAGTGCTAGCGGGAGGACCAGATACGCAGTATTTT. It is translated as CASSLVLAGGPDTQYF. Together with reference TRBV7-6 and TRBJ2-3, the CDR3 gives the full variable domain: GAGVSQSPRYKVTKRGQDVALRCDPISGHVSLYWYRQALGQGPEFLTYFNYEAQQDKSGLPNDRFSAERPEGSISTLTIQRTEQRDSAMYRCASSLVLAGGPDTQYFGPGTRLTVL.

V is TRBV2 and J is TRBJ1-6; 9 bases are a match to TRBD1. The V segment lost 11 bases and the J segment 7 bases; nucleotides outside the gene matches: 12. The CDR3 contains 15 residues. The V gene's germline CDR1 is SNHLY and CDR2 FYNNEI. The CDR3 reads CASTLQGALNSPLHF. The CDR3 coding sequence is TGTGCCTCTACTCTACAGGGGGCATTAAATTCACCCCTCCACTTT.

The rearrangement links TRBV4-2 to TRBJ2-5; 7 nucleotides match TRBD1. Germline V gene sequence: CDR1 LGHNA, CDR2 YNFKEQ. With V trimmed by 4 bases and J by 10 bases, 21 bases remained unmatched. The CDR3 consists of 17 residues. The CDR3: CASSPNSTGSRQTGQYF. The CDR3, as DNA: TGTGCCAGCAGCCCCAACTCGACAGGGTCGAGGCAAACTGGCCAGTACTTC.

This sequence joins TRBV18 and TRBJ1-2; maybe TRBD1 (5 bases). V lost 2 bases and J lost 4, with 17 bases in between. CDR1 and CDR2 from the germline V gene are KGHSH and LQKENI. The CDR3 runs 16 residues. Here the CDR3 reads CASSPFTGREGYGYTF. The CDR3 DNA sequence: TGTGCCAGCTCACCATTCACCGGCAGGGAGGGCTATGGCTACACCTTC.

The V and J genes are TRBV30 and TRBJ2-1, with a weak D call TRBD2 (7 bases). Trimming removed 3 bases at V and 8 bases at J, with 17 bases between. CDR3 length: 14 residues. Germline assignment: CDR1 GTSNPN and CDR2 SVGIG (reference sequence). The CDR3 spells CAWRRWGGVDEQFF. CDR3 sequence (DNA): TGTGCCTGGAGACGGTGGGGGGGCGTCGATGAGCAGTTCTTC.

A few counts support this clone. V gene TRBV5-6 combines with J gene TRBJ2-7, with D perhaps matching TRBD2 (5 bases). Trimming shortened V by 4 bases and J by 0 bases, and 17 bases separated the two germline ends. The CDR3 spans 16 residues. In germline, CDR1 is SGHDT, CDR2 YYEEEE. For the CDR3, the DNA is TGTGCCAGCAGCCCCGCCTGGGCCACTAGCTCCTACGAGCAGTACTTC. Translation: CASSPAWATSSYEQYF. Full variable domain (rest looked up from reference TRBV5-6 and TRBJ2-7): DAGVTQSPTHLIKTRGQQVTLRCSPKSGHDTVSWYQQALGQGPQFIFQYYEEEERQRGNFPDRFSGHQFPNYSSELNVNALLLGDSALYLCASSPAWATSSYEQYFGPGTRLTVT.

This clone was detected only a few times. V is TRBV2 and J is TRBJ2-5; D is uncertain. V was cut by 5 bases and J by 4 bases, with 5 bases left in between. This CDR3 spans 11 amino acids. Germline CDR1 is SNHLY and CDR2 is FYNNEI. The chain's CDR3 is CASSLPETQYF. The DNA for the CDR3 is TGTGCCAGCAGTCTACCAGAGACCCAGTACTTC. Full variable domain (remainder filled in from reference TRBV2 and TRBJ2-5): EPEVTQTPSHQVTQMGQEVILRCVPISNHLYFYWYRQILGQKVEFLVSFYNNEISEKSEIFDDQFSVERPDGSNFTLKIRSTKLEDSAMYFCASSLPETQYFGPGTRLLVL.

CDR3 residues: CASNLQGTNEKLFF. DNA for the CDR3: TGTGCCAGCAACTTACAGGGAACTAATGAAAAACTGTTTTTT. The chain couples TRBV5-8 to TRBJ1-4, with D tentatively TRBD1 (6 bases). This CDR3 region has 14 residues. Trimming cost V 6 bases and J 1 base, with 10 bases left between them. CDR1 and CDR2 from the germline V gene are SGHTS and YDEGEE. The variable domain in full, completed from reference TRBV5-8 and TRBJ1-4, reads EAGVTQSPTHLIKTRGQQATLRCSPISGHTSVYWYQQALGLGLQFLLWYDEGEERNRGNFPPRFSGRQFPNYSSELNVNALELEDSALYLCASNLQGTNEKLFFGSGTQLSVL.

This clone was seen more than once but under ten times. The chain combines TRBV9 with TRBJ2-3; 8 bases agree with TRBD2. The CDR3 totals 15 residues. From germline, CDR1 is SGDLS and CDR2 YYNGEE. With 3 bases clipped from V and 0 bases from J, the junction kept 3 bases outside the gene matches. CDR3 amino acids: CASSAIAGSTDTQYF. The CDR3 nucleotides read TGTGCCAGCAGCGCGATAGCGGGAAGCACAGATACGCAGTATTTT.

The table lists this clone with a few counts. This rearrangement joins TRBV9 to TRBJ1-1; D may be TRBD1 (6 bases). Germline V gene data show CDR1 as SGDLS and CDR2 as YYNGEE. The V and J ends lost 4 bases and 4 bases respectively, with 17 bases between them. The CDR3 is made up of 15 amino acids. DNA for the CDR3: TGTGCCAGCAGCCTTCGACAGGACTTGATCACTGAAGCTTTCTTT. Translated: CASSLRQDLITEAFF.

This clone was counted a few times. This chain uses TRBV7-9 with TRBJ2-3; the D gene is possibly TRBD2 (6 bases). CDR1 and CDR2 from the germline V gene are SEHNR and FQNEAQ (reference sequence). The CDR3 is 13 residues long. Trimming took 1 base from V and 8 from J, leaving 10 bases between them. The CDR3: CASSLGEVGTQYF. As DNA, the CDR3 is TGTGCCAGCAGCTTAGGGGAGGTGGGTACGCAGTATTTT.

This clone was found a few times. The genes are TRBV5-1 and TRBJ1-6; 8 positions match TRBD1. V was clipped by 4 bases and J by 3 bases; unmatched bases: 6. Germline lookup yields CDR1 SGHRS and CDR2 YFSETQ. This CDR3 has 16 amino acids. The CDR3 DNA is TGCGCCAGCAGCGCAATCGGGACAGGCTATAATTCACCCCTCCACTTT. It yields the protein CASSAIGTGYNSPLHF.

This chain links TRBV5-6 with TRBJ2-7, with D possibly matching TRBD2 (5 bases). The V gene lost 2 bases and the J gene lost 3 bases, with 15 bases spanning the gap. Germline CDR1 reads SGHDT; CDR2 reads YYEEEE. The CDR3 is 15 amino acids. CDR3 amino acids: CASSFGIVGSYEQYF. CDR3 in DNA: TGTGCCAGCAGCTTCGGGATCGTGGGGAGCTACGAGCAGTACTTC.

The CDR3 loop reads CATSPGQGLPQGYGYTF. The CDR3 coding sequence is TGTGCCACCAGCCCGGGACAGGGGCTCCCCCAAGGCTATGGCTACACCTTC. The chain couples TRBV2 to TRBJ1-2; 10 nucleotides line up with TRBD1. J gave up 4 bases and V 10 bases, and 18 bases lay outside the gene matches. This CDR3 contains 17 residues. Germline values: CDR1 SNHLY, CDR2 FYNNEI.

CDR3 in amino acids: CAISGFRGNYGYTF. The CDR3, as DNA: TGTGCCATCAGTGGATTTCGGGGGAACTATGGCTACACCTTC. The J gene is TRBJ1-2, the V gene TRBV10-3, with a weak D call TRBD1 (5 bases). This CDR3 is 14 amino acids long. Trimming cost V 4 bases and J 2 bases, with 11 bases left between them. Germline CDR1 and CDR2: ENHRY and SYGVKD.

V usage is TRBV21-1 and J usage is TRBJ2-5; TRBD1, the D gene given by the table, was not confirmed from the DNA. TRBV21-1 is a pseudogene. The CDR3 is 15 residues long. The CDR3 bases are TGTGCCAGCAGCGCCCGACAGGCTCCCCGAGAGACCCAGTACTTC. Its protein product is CASSARQAPRETQYF.

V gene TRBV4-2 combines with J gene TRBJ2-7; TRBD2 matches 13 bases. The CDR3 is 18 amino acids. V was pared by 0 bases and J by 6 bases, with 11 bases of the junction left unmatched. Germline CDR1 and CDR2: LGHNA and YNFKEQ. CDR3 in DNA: TGTGCCAGCAGCCAAGAAATTGGGGGGACTAGCGGGATCCGCGAGCAGTACTTC. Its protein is CASSQEIGGTSGIREQYF.